A selection of T cell receptor beta chains follows, all from one sample in a study of cytomegalovirus exposure and HLA in healthy donors. Assay used: immunoSEQ multiplex PCR; TCRdb lists only in-frame clones, some missing. In all, the sample yields roughly 200,000 clones. Sequencing input: PBMCs. The origin of the receptors is a man aged 30 to 45 in good health and CMV-seronegative. Both conserved end residues are part of each CDR3. A D gene is named only where the DNA matches it firmly.

v_call: TRBV6-1
j_call: TRBJ1-4
d_call: TRBD1
cdr3_aa: CASRGQLNEKLFF
cdr3_nt: TGTGCCAGCAGGGGACAGCTAAATGAAAAACTGTTTTTT

v_call: TRBV10-2
j_call: TRBJ1-2
d_call: TRBD1
cdr3_aa: CASSDASTGNYGYTF
cdr3_nt: TGCGCCAGCAGTGACGCCTCGACAGGGAACTATGGCTACACCTTC

v_call: TRBV5-1
j_call: TRBJ2-5
d_call: TRBD1
cdr3_aa: CASSLEDRKETQYF
cdr3_nt: TGCGCCAGCAGCTTGGAGGACAGGAAAGAGACCCAGTACTTC

v_call: TRBV7-2
j_call: TRBJ2-7
d_call: NA
cdr3_aa: CASKLAGSSYEQYF
cdr3_nt: TGTGCCAGCAAACTGGCGGGGAGCTCCTACGAGCAGTACTTC

v_call: TRBV30
j_call: TRBJ1-1
d_call: TRBD1
cdr3_aa: CAWSVRDRAEAFF
cdr3_nt: TGTGCCTGGAGTGTAAGAGACAGGGCCGAAGCTTTCTTT

v_call: TRBV5-1
j_call: TRBJ2-3
d_call: NA
cdr3_aa: CASSLVATSSGADTQYF
cdr3_nt: TGCGCCAGCAGCTTGGTCGCGACTTCAAGCGGCGCAGATACGCAGTATTTT

v_call: TRBV5-1
j_call: TRBJ1-2
d_call: TRBD1
cdr3_aa: CASSRNLGAGGDGYTF
cdr3_nt: TGCGCCAGCAGCCGTAACCTTGGGGCAGGGGGCGACGGCTACACCTTC

v_call: TRBV6-5
j_call: TRBJ1-1
d_call: TRBD1
cdr3_aa: CASSYLGQGYEAFF
cdr3_nt: TGTGCCAGCAGTTACTTGGGACAGGGGTATGAAGCTTTCTTT

v_call: TRBV10-3
j_call: TRBJ1-1
d_call: NA
cdr3_aa: CAISESQTEMNTEAFF
cdr3_nt: TGTGCCATCAGTGAGTCCCAGACAGAAATGAACACTGAAGCTTTCTTT

v_call: TRBV11-3
j_call: TRBJ2-1
d_call: TRBD2
cdr3_aa: CASSFSGRAIYNEQFF
cdr3_nt: TGTGCCAGCAGCTTTAGCGGGAGGGCCATCTACAATGAGCAGTTCTTC

v_call: TRBV11-3
j_call: TRBJ2-1
d_call: NA
cdr3_aa: CASSLENEQFF
cdr3_nt: TGTGCCAGCAGCTTGGAGAATGAGCAGTTCTTC

v_call: TRBV11-2
j_call: TRBJ2-3
d_call: NA
cdr3_aa: CASSLTSMSDTQYF
cdr3_nt: TGTGCCAGCAGCTTAACTAGCATGTCAGATACGCAGTATTTT

v_call: TRBV30
j_call: TRBJ1-5
d_call: TRBD1
cdr3_aa: CACAQGDNQPQHF
cdr3_nt: TGTGCCTGCGCGCAGGGGGACAATCAGCCCCAGCATTTT

v_call: TRBV5-1
j_call: TRBJ1-1
d_call: TRBD1
cdr3_aa: CASSSTGTGGTEAFF
cdr3_nt: TGCGCCAGCAGCTCAACCGGGACAGGGGGCACTGAAGCTTTCTTT

v_call: TRBV4-1
j_call: TRBJ1-1
d_call: NA
cdr3_aa: CASLNRVLVTEAFF
cdr3_nt: TGCGCCAGCCTTAACAGGGTCTTGGTCACTGAAGCTTTCTTT

v_call: TRBV6-5
j_call: TRBJ2-7
d_call: NA
cdr3_aa: CAAHGGLPRHEQYF
cdr3_nt: TGTGCCGCCCACGGGGGGCTCCCTCGGCACGAGCAGTACTTC

v_call: TRBV19
j_call: TRBJ1-1
d_call: NA
cdr3_aa: CASRARGWTEAFF
cdr3_nt: TGTGCCAGTAGAGCCCGGGGATGGACTGAAGCTTTCTTT

v_call: TRBV7-9
j_call: TRBJ2-3
d_call: TRBD2
cdr3_aa: CASSPERRGAGDTQYF
cdr3_nt: TGTGCCAGCAGCCCCGAGAGGCGGGGGGCGGGGGATACGCAGTATTTT

v_call: TRBV5-1
j_call: TRBJ1-1
d_call: NA
cdr3_aa: CASSAGTDLNTEAFF
cdr3_nt: TGCGCCAGCAGCGCGGGGACGGACCTGAACACTGAAGCTTTCTTT

v_call: TRBV28
j_call: TRBJ2-2
d_call: NA
cdr3_aa: CASSPDPKASYTGELFF
cdr3_nt: TGTGCCAGCAGTCCCGATCCGAAGGCTAGTTACACCGGGGAGCTGTTTTTT

v_call: TRBV6-1
j_call: TRBJ2-7
d_call: NA
cdr3_aa: CASRKQGSGYEQYF
cdr3_nt: TGTGCCAGCAGGAAGCAGGGGAGCGGCTACGAGCAGTACTTC

v_call: TRBV29-1
j_call: TRBJ2-5
d_call: TRBD1
cdr3_aa: CSVVLGDSSQETQYF
cdr3_nt: TGCAGCGTTGTACTGGGGGACAGCAGTCAAGAGACCCAGTACTTC

v_call: TRBV27
j_call: TRBJ2-5
d_call: TRBD1
cdr3_aa: CASRATGGETQYF
cdr3_nt: TGTGCCAGCAGGGCAACAGGGGGAGAGACCCAGTACTTC

v_call: TRBV11-3
j_call: TRBJ2-7
d_call: TRBD2
cdr3_aa: CASSPRLAGSGGEQYF
cdr3_nt: TGTGCCAGCAGCCCCCGACTAGCGGGCTCAGGCGGCGAGCAGTACTTC

v_call: TRBV9
j_call: TRBJ2-5
d_call: NA
cdr3_aa: CASSAYLTQETQYF
cdr3_nt: TGTGCCAGCAGCGCCTACCTAACGCAAGAGACCCAGTACTTC

v_call: TRBV10-1
j_call: TRBJ2-5
d_call: TRBD1
cdr3_aa: CASSQATGGRETQYF
cdr3_nt: TGCGCCAGCAGTCAAGCGACAGGGGGCAGGGAGACCCAGTACTTC

v_call: TRBV7-2
j_call: TRBJ2-1
d_call: TRBD1
cdr3_aa: CASSWAGGPSSYNEQFF
cdr3_nt: TGTGCCAGCAGCTGGGCAGGGGGCCCTAGCTCCTACAATGAGCAGTTCTTC

v_call: TRBV6-5
j_call: TRBJ1-5
d_call: TRBD1
cdr3_aa: CASSTTGGNQPQHF
cdr3_nt: TGTGCCAGCAGTACCACAGGGGGCAATCAGCCCCAGCATTTT

v_call: TRBV11-3
j_call: TRBJ1-2
d_call: TRBD1
cdr3_aa: CASSPRQGTYYGYTF
cdr3_nt: TGTGCCAGCAGCCCCCGACAGGGGACCTACTATGGCTACACCTTC

v_call: TRBV30
j_call: TRBJ1-4
d_call: TRBD1
cdr3_aa: CAWSHGQGNEKLFF
cdr3_nt: TGTGCCTGGAGTCATGGACAGGGCAATGAAAAACTGTTTTTT

v_call: TRBV30
j_call: TRBJ1-5
d_call: NA
cdr3_aa: CAWSVRQDQPQHF
cdr3_nt: TGTGCCTGGAGTGTTAGACAGGATCAGCCCCAGCATTTT

v_call: TRBV7-9
j_call: TRBJ1-2
d_call: NA
cdr3_aa: CASSLSSNYGYTF
cdr3_nt: TGTGCCAGCAGCTTATCCAGTAACTATGGCTACACCTTC

v_call: TRBV25-1
j_call: TRBJ2-5
d_call: NA
cdr3_aa: CASSDDQGKETQYF
cdr3_nt: TGTGCCAGCAGTGATGACCAGGGGAAAGAGACCCAGTACTTC

v_call: TRBV30
j_call: TRBJ1-5
d_call: NA
cdr3_aa: CAWSEDSNQPQHF
cdr3_nt: TGTGCCTGGTCTGAGGATAGCAATCAGCCCCAGCATTTT

v_call: TRBV28
j_call: TRBJ2-3
d_call: TRBD2
cdr3_aa: CASSVFTSGSTDTQYF
cdr3_nt: TGTGCCAGCAGTGTATTTACTAGCGGGAGCACAGATACGCAGTATTTT

v_call: TRBV14
j_call: TRBJ1-2
d_call: TRBD1
cdr3_aa: CASSQDKGQGVRYTF
cdr3_nt: TGTGCCAGCAGCCAAGATAAGGGACAGGGGGTGCGCTACACCTTC

v_call: TRBV14
j_call: TRBJ2-4
d_call: TRBD1
cdr3_aa: CASSPGQGEAKNIQYF
cdr3_nt: TGTGCCAGCAGTCCAGGACAGGGTGAGGCCAAAAACATTCAGTACTTC

v_call: TRBV2
j_call: TRBJ2-7
d_call: NA
cdr3_aa: CASSVLQASYEQYF
cdr3_nt: TGTGCCAGCAGTGTTCTACAGGCGTCCTACGAGCAGTACTTC

v_call: TRBV19
j_call: TRBJ2-2
d_call: TRBD1
cdr3_aa: CASRQGNTGELFF
cdr3_nt: TGTGCCAGCCGACAGGGGAACACCGGGGAGCTGTTTTTT